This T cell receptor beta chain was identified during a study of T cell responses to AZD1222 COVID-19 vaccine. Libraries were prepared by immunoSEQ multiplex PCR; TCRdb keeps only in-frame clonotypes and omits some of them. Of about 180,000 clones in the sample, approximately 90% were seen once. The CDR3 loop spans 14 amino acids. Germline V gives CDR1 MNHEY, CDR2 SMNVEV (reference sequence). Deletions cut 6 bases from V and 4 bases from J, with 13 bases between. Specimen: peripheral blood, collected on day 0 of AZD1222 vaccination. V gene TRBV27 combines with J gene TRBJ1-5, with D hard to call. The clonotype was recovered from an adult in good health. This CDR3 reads CASRPGLINQPQHF. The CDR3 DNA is TGTGCCAGCAGACCTGGACTGATAAATCAGCCCCAGCATTTT.